The T cell receptor beta chain described here comes from a study of vaccination effects on CD4 cells after COVID-19. The study, taken as a whole, reports: Vaccine-induced clones in healthy vaccinees cross-reacted with common cold coronaviruses in only 1 of 255 cases.

There are 15 residues in the CDR3. Germline V gene sequence: CDR1 LNHDA, CDR2 SQIVND (reference sequence). The V end was cut by 5 bases, the J end by 10 bases, with 18 bases between. The table came from immunoSEQ multiplex PCR; TCRdb's copy has only in-frame clones and leaves some out. The data contain 25,000 to 35,000 clones, around 75% of them singletons. For this clone: Its target is not known.

Ahead of sequencing, the ViraFEST assay grew antigen-specific CD4+ T cells using viral peptide pools. CD4+ T cell isolation took place after about nine days of culture. Subjects were given two BNT162b2 or mRNA-1273 vaccine doses. All vaccine recipients tested negative for nucleocapsid antibodies and had never contracted SARS-CoV-2 infection. This chain uses TRBV19 with TRBJ1-6, with D tentatively TRBD1 (5 bases). The sample in question was CD4+ T cells from PBMCs cultured with SARS-CoV-2 spike peptides, obtained after COVID-19 vaccination. The receptor's source is a human donor who received a COVID-19 vaccine. Some clones in this sample may be carry-over from other donors' samples. The CDR3 region has the DNA TGTGCCAGTAGTGGGAACCAGGGAGTAGACTCACCCCTCCACTTT. Its protein product is CASSGNQGVDSPLHF.